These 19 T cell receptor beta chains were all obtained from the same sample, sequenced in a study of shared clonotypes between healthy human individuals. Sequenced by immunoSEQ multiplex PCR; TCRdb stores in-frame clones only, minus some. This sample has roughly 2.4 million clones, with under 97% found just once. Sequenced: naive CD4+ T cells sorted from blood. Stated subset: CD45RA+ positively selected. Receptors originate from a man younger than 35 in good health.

The CDR3 spells CASSLPSSGGRYNEQFF. The CDR3 DNA reads TGTGCCAGCAGCTTGCCATCATCGGGGGGTCGATACAATGAGCAGTTCTTC. V is TRBV5-6 and J is TRBJ2-1; 7 bases are shared with TRBD2. V was pared by 1 base and J by 4 bases, with 11 bases of the junction left unmatched. The CDR3 length is 17 residues. Germline loops: CDR1 SGHDT, CDR2 YYEEEE.

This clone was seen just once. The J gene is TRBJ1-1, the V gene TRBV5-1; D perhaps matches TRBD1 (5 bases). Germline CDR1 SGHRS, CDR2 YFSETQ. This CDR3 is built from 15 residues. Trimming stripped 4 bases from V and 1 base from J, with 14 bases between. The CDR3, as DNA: TGCGCCAGCAGCCCTGGAGACAGCTCGAACACTGAAGCTTTCTTT. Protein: CASSPGDSSNTEAFF.

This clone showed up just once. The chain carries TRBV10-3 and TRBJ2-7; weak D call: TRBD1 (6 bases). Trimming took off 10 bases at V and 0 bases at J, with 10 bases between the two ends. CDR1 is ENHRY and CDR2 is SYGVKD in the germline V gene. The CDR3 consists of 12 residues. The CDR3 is CASRTASYEQYF. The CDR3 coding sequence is TGTGCCAGCCGGACAGCCTCCTACGAGCAGTACTTC.

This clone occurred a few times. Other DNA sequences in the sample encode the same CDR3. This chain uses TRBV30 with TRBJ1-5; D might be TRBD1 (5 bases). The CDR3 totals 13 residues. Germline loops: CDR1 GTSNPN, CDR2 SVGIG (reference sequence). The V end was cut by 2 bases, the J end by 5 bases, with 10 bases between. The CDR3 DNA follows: TGTGCCTGGAGTTTGGGGGGGGATCAGCCCCAGCATTTT. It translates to CAWSLGGDQPQHF.

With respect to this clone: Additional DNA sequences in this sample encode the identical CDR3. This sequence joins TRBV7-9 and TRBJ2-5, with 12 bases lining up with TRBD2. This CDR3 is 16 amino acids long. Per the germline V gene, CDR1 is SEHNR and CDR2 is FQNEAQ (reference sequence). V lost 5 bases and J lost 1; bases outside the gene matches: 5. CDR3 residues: CASSLPGLAGQETQYF. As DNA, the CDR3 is TGTGCCAGCAGCCTCCCGGGACTAGCGGGCCAAGAGACCCAGTACTTC. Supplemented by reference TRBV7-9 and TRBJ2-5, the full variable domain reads DTGVSQNPRHKITKRGQNVTFRCDPISEHNRLYWYRQTLGQGPEFLTYFQNEAQLEKSRLLSDRFSAERPKGSFSTLEIQRTEQGDSAMYLCASSLPGLAGQETQYFGPGTRLLVL.

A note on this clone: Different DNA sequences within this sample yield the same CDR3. The DNA of the CDR3 is TGCAGTGCTAGCCAGTCGGATACGCAGTATTTT. This codes for CSASQSDTQYF. V and J are TRBV20-1 and TRBJ2-3; D gene uncertain. CDR3 length: 11 amino acids. Trimming pared 3 bases from V and 6 bases from J, leaving 7 bases between. Germline V lookup: CDR1 DFQATT, CDR2 SNEGSKA (reference sequence).

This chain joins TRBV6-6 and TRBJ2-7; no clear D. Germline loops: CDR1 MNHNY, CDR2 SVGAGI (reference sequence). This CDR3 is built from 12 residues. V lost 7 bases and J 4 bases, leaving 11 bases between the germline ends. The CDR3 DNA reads TGTGCCAGCATAGGACGCAAGTACGAGCAGTACTTC. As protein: CASIGRKYEQYF.

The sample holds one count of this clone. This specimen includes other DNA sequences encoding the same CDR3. The DNA of the CDR3 is TGTGCCAGCAGTCTACCGGACGAGCAGTACTTC. It codes for CASSLPDEQYF. The chain is built from TRBV28 and TRBJ2-7; D is unclear. Deletions cut 5 bases from V and 5 bases from J, with 7 bases between. This CDR3 spans 11 amino acids. Germline V gene lookup returns CDR1 MDHEN and CDR2 SYDVKM.

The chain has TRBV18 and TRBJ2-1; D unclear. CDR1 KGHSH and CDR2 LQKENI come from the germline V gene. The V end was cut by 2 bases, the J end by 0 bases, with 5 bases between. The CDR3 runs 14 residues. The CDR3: CASSPFSSYNEQFF. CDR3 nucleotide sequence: TGTGCCAGCTCACCATTTAGCTCCTACAATGAGCAGTTCTTC.

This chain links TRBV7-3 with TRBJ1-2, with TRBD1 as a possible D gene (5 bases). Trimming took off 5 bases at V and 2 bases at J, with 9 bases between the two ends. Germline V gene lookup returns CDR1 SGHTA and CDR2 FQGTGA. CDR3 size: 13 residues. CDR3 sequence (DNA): TGTGCCAGCAGCGGTGGACAAAACTATGGCTACACCTTC. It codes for CASSGGQNYGYTF. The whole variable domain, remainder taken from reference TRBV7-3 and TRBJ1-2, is GAGVSQTPSNKVTEKGKYVELRCDPISGHTALYWYRQSLGQGPEFLIYFQGTGAADDSGLPNDRFFAVRPEGSVSTLKIQRTERGDSAVYLCASSGGQNYGYTFGSGTRLTVV.

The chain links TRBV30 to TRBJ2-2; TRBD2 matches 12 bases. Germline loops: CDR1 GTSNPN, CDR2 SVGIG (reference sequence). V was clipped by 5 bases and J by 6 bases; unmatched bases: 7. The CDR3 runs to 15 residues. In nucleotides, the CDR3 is TGTGCCTGGTCGACTAGCGGGAGTCAACCCGGGGAGCTGTTTTTT. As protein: CAWSTSGSQPGELFF.

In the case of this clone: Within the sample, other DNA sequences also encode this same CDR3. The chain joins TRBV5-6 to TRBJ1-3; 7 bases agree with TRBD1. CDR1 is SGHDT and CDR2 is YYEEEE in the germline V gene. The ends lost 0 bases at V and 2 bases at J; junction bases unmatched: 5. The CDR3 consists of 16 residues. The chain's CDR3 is CASSLGPGQTGNTIYF. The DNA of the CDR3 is TGTGCCAGCAGCTTGGGGCCGGGACAGACTGGAAACACCATATATTTT. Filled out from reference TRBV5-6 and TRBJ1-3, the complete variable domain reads DAGVTQSPTHLIKTRGQQVTLRCSPKSGHDTVSWYQQALGQGPQFIFQYYEEEERQRGNFPDRFSGHQFPNYSSELNVNALLLGDSALYLCASSLGPGQTGNTIYFGEGSWLTVV.

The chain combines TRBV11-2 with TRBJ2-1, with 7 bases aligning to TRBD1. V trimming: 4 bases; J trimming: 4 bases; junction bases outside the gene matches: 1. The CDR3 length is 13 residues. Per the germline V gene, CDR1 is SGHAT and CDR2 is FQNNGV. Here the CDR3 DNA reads TGTGCCAGCAGCTCGACAGGGTACAATGAGCAGTTCTTC. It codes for CASSSTGYNEQFF.

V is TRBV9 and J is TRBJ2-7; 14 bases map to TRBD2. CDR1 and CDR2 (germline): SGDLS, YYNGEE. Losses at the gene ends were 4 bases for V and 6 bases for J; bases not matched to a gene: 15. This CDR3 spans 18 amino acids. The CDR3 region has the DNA TGTGCCAGCAGCCGTGAGGGACTAGCGGGGGCTACCTCCCTCGAGCAGTACTTC. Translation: CASSREGLAGATSLEQYF.

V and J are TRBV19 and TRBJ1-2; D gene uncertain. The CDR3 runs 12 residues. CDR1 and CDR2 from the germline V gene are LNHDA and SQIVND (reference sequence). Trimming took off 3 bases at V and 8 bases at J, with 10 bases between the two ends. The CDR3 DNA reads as TGTGCCAGTAGTATCGTTGGAAGAGGCTACACCTTC. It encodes CASSIVGRGYTF.

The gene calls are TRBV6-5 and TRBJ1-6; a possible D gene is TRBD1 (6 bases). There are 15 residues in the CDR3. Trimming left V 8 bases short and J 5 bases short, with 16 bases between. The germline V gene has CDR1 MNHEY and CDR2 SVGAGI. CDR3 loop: CASLLLRGDNSPLHF. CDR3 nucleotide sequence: TGTGCCAGCCTCCTCCTCAGGGGTGATAATTCACCCCTCCACTTT.

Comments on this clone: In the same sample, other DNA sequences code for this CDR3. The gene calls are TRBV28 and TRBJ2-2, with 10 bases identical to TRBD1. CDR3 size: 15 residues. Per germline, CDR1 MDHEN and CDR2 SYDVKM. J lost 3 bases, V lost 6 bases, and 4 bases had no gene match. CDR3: CASSSGTGDTGELFF. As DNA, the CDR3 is TGTGCCAGCAGCTCCGGGACAGGGGACACCGGGGAGCTGTTTTTT.

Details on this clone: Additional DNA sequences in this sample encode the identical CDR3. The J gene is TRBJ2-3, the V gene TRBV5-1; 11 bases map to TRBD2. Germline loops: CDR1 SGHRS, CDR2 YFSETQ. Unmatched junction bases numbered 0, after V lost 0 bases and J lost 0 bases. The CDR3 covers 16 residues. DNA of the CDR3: TGCGCCAGCAGCTTGGGACTAGCGGGAAGCACAGATACGCAGTATTTT. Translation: CASSLGLAGSTDTQYF.

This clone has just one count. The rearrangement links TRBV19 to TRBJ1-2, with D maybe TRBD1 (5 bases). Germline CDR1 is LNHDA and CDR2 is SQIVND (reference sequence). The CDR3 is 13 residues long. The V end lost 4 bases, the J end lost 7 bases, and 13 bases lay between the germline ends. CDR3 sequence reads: CASSKEAGGGYTF. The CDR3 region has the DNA TGTGCCAGTAGTAAAGAGGCTGGGGGTGGCTACACCTTC.